One and the same sample provided the 10 T cell receptor beta chains below, sequenced in a study of CD8+ T cells in alopecia areata. Treatment in this sample: oral pan-JAK inhibitor, 5-10 mg twice daily. The authors extracted RNA and reverse transcribed it into cDNA as the sequencing template. Some clones are missing from TCRdb's copy, which holds only in-frame ones; the method was immunoSEQ multiplex PCR. The sample consists of fewer than 250,000 clones, under 80% of them appearing once. Sequencing was performed on CD4+ T cells sorted from blood, taken around week 50, from a patient treated with tofacitinib. The receptor source for this set is a human donor with alopecia areata.

V usage is TRBV5-1 and J usage is TRBJ1-2; 7 nucleotides align to TRBD1. CDR1 and CDR2 (germline): SGHRS, YFSETQ. There are 12 residues in the CDR3. V shed 7 bases, J shed 2 bases, and the junction held 2 bases outside the gene matches. The CDR3 DNA follows: TGCGCCAGCGGGACAGAGAACTATGGCTACACCTTC. It translates to CASGTENYGYTF.

CDR3 bases: TGCGCCAGCAGCCAAGATACAGGGCAAACCGGGGAGCTGTTTTTT. It specifies CASSQDTGQTGELFF. The V and J genes are TRBV4-3 and TRBJ2-2; TRBD1 might be the D (6 bases). Between the trimmed V and J ends, which lost 0 bases and 5 bases, there was a span of 10 bases. Per germline, CDR1 LGHNA and CDR2 YSLEER. This CDR3 contains 15 residues.

This sequence joins TRBV29-1 and TRBJ1-1, with 9 positions matching TRBD1. With V trimmed by 6 bases and J by 4 bases, 6 bases remained unmatched. This CDR3 comprises 13 residues. Germline loops: CDR1 SQVTM, CDR2 ANQGSEA. CDR3: CSVRTGDVTEAFF. CDR3 coding DNA: TGCAGCGTCCGGACAGGGGACGTCACTGAAGCTTTCTTT.

As DNA, the CDR3 is TGTGCCAGCAGCGTGATGCAGGGGGCTTCCTACGAGCAGTACTTC. Translation gives CASSVMQGASYEQYF. The genes are TRBV11-2 and TRBJ2-7; 8 bases are shared with TRBD1. V dropped 5 bases and J dropped 1; count of bases not matched to a gene: 7. This CDR3 is 15 amino acids long. Germline V gene lookup returns CDR1 SGHAT and CDR2 FQNNGV.

This rearrangement joins TRBV9 to TRBJ2-1; no definite D call. V lost 0 bases and J lost 0, with 7 bases in between. CDR3 size: 15 residues. Germline V gene lookup returns CDR1 SGDLS and CDR2 YYNGEE. CDR3 region: CASSVVPNSYNEQFF. As DNA, the CDR3 is TGTGCCAGCAGCGTAGTGCCTAACTCCTACAATGAGCAGTTCTTC.

This sequence joins TRBV11-2 and TRBJ2-3; no clear D. V was clipped by 5 bases and J by 3 bases, with 9 bases between them. The germline V gene encodes CDR1 SGHAT and CDR2 FQNNGV. The CDR3 sequence is 13 residues long. Here the CDR3 reads CASSGSPTDTQYF. The CDR3 DNA follows: TGTGCCAGCAGCGGCAGCCCTACAGATACGCAGTATTTT.

The CDR3 loop reads CASSLRTGDTQYF. As DNA, the CDR3 is TGTGCCAGCAGCTTACGGACTGGAGATACGCAGTATTTT. The V call is TRBV2, the J call TRBJ2-3, with a weak D call TRBD2 (5 bases). The CDR3 has 13 residues. Germline V CDR1 and CDR2: SNHLY, FYNNEI. V was trimmed by 6 bases and J by 5 bases, leaving 12 bases between them.

The chain recombines TRBV29-1 with TRBJ2-7, with D possibly TRBD1 on 6 matching bases. Germline V gives CDR1 SQVTM, CDR2 ANQGSEA. This CDR3 contains 11 residues. Trimming took off 4 bases at V and 4 bases at J, with 8 bases between the two ends. CDR3 bases: TGCAGCGTTGGGGACAATTACGAGCAGTACTTC. Translated, it gives CSVGDNYEQYF.

The rearrangement joins TRBV6-5 to TRBJ2-7; tentatively, D is TRBD1 (6 bases). The CDR3 extends over 13 amino acids. Germline CDR1 and CDR2: MNHEY and SVGAGI. Between the trimmed V and J ends, which lost 5 bases and 8 bases, there was a span of 16 bases. The CDR3 reads CASSRDQGFQQYF. The CDR3 region has the DNA TGTGCCAGCAGTCGAGACCAGGGGTTTCAGCAGTACTTC.

V gene TRBV29-1 combines with J gene TRBJ1-2; the D gene is possibly TRBD1 (5 bases). The CDR3 extends over 12 amino acids. Germline CDR1 is SQVTM and CDR2 is ANQGSEA. Trimming removed 5 bases from V and 5 bases from J, with 12 bases in between. This CDR3 is CSVSGTGYGYTF. CDR3 nucleotide sequence: TGCAGCGTTTCCGGGACTGGTTATGGCTACACCTTC.